These T cell receptor beta chains were read from a single sample in a study of graft-versus-host responses after intestinal transplantation. These receptors' targets are unknown. TCRdb's table, derived via immunoSEQ multiplex PCR, lists solely in-frame clones and lacks some. The sample holds some 90,000 clones, roughly 90% seen once. The sequencing used unstimulated CD4+ T cells sorted from spleen or lymph node cells, collected before intestinal transplant. Receptors were obtained from a human donor who received an intestinal transplant. The CDR3 runs from the conserved cysteine through the conserved F or W. Fields, in order: D gene, J gene, V gene, clone size, CDR3 DNA, CDR3 protein. A D gene is named only where the DNA matches it firmly. The listing skips clone size in some rows; elsewhere it reads once, few, many or a size class.

>.|TRBJ2-1|TRBV5-1|.
TGCGCCAGCAGCTTCGGTCGAAGGGATGAGCAGTTCTTC
CASSFGRRDEQFF
>.|TRBJ2-2|TRBV2|.
TGTGCCAGCAGTTCCTCTCCGGGCCCCGACACCGGGGAGCTGTTTTTT
CASSSSPGPDTGELFF
>.|TRBJ2-2|TRBV9|.
TGTGCCAGCAGTCCGTCGGCTACCGGGGAGCTGTTTTTT
CASSPSATGELFF
>TRBD1|TRBJ1-2|TRBV6-1|once
TGTGCCAGCAGTCTAGGGACAGGGGGCGCGTATGGCTACACCTTC
CASSLGTGGAYGYTF
>TRBD1|TRBJ2-7|TRBV6-5|once
TGTGCCAGCAGTTACTCGGGACAGGGGACTCGGAAGCAGTACTTC
CASSYSGQGTRKQYF
>TRBD1|TRBJ2-7|TRBV4-1|few
TGCGCCAGCAGCCTAGACAGGGTCCACGAGCAGTACTTC
CASSLDRVHEQYF
>.|TRBJ1-5|TRBV19|.
TGTGCCAGTAGTGTGGGAGGCAATCAGCCCCAGCATTTT
CASSVGGNQPQHF
>TRBD1|TRBJ2-3|TRBV7-3|.
TGTGCCAGCAGCCCCGCCCTTGGGACAGGGGGCACAGATACGCAGTATTTT
CASSPALGTGGTDTQYF
>.|TRBJ2-2|TRBV11-3|.
TGTGCCAGCAGCCACGGGGTCACCGGGGAGCTGTTTTTT
CASSHGVTGELFF
>.|TRBJ2-1|TRBV4-1|.
TGCGCCAGCAGCCAAGGGGGACTGGATTCCTACAATGAGCAGTTCTTC
CASSQGGLDSYNEQFF
>TRBD1|TRBJ1-4|TRBV15|.
TGTGCCACCAGCAGTGTCTACAGGGGGATAAACGAAAAACTGTTTTTT
CATSSVYRGINEKLFF
>.|TRBJ1-5|TRBV5-1|.
TGCGCCAGCAGCCCGGGGCCCGCGGGGGGGGATCAGCCCCAGCATTTT
CASSPGPAGGDQPQHF
>.|TRBJ2-7|TRBV29-1|.
TGCAGCGTTGAAACAGGGTCTCCAACCTACGAGCAGTACTTC
CSVETGSPTYEQYF
>TRBD2|TRBJ2-7|TRBV4-1|.
TGCGCCAGCAGCCAAGATTTAAGCGGGAGGTGGTACGAGCAGTACTTC
CASSQDLSGRWYEQYF
>.|TRBJ1-3|TRBV9|.
TGTGCCAGCAGCAGCCCCCAGGCAGGGCCACACTCTGGAAACACCATATATTTT
CASSSPQAGPHSGNTIYF
>TRBD2|TRBJ2-3|TRBV7-9|.
TGTGCCAGCAGCTTAGGCCCAAATCTAGCGGGAGCTGACACAGATACGCAGTATTTT
CASSLGPNLAGADTDTQYF
>.|TRBJ2-2|TRBV7-3|.
TGTGCCAGCAGCTTAAATGATGGGCGGGACACCGGGGAGCTGTTTTTT
CASSLNDGRDTGELFF
>.|TRBJ2-5|TRBV6-1|.
TGTGCCACGTATGGTTTTAAGGAGACCCAGTACTTC
CATYGFKETQYF
>.|TRBJ1-5|TRBV6-5|.
TGTGCCAGCAGTTACCAGGAGGGTCAGCCCCAGCATTTT
CASSYQEGQPQHF
>.|TRBJ1-5|TRBV4-2|.
TGTGCCAGCAGCCAAGATCAACAGGGAAATCAGCCCCAGCATTTT
CASSQDQQGNQPQHF
>.|TRBJ1-5|TRBV19|.
TGTGCCAGTAGGTCAGGGAACAGCAATCAGCCCCAGCATTTT
CASRSGNSNQPQHF
>TRBD1|TRBJ2-3|TRBV6-1|.
TGTGCGTGGGGGACAGGGCGACCCGATACGCAGTATTTT
CAWGTGRPDTQYF
>TRBD2|TRBJ2-5|TRBV18|.
TGTGCCAGCTCACCACAGGCGGGAGTTATCCAAGAGACCCAGTACTTC
CASSPQAGVIQETQYF
>.|TRBJ1-1|TRBV11-2|.
TGTGCCAGCAGCTTAGATCTAAAGGCACCTGAAGCTTTCTTT
CASSLDLKAPEAFF
>.|TRBJ2-5|TRBV15|.
TGTGCCACCAGCAGAGATCGACCCCCGTACCAAGAGACCCAGTACTTC
CATSRDRPPYQETQYF
>.|TRBJ1-1|TRBV4-2|.
TGTGCCAGCAGCCACCCCGCCGGGACACAGAACACTGAAGCTTTCTTT
CASSHPAGTQNTEAFF
>.|TRBJ1-4|TRBV10-1|.
TGCGCCAGCAGTGGCTCCGGGACTGAAAAACTGTTTTTT
CASSGSGTEKLFF
>.|TRBJ2-4|TRBV7-9|.
TGTGCCAGCAGCCCCAGTCTAGCCAAAAACATTCAGTACTTC
CASSPSLAKNIQYF
>.|TRBJ2-2|TRBV29-1|.
TGCAGCGTTTCACATTACAGGGGTGCGGGATTGGGGGAGCTGTTTTTT
CSVSHYRGAGLGELFF
>TRBD1|TRBJ2-3|TRBV5-1|.
TGCGCCAGCAGCCCGGGGACAGCTAGCACAGATACGCAGTATTTT
CASSPGTASTDTQYF
>.|TRBJ1-3|TRBV28|.
TGTGCCAGCAGACTACGGGCCGGAAACACCATATATTTT
CASRLRAGNTIYF
>TRBD2|TRBJ2-7|TRBV7-8|.
TGTGCCAGCAGCTCAACTAGCGGGAGGGTTGACGAGCAGTACTTC
CASSSTSGRVDEQYF
>.|TRBJ1-2|TRBV19|.
TGTGCCAGTAGTACACAGGATTACTATGGCTACACCTTC
CASSTQDYYGYTF
>TRBD1|TRBJ2-1|TRBV19|once
TGTGCCAGTAGTCCTCGACAGGGAACCTACAATGAGCAGTTCTTC
CASSPRQGTYNEQFF
>TRBD2|TRBJ2-4|TRBV5-4|.
TGTGCCAGCAGCCCGGGAGGTAGCGGGGGAGCCAAAAACATTCAGTACTTC
CASSPGGSGGAKNIQYF
>.|TRBJ1-4|TRBV21-1|.
TGTGAAGACAGAAGGGATGAAAAACTGTTTTTT
CEDRRDEKLFF
>TRBD2|TRBJ2-7|TRBV4-1|.
TGCGCCAGCAGCCAAGACTCAGCGGGAGGCTGGGGTTACGAGCAGTACTTC
CASSQDSAGGWGYEQYF
>.|TRBJ1-2|TRBV30|.
TGTGCCTGGAGAGGGAGTTTCTATGGCTACACCTTC
CAWRGSFYGYTF
>TRBD2|TRBJ2-1|TRBV15|.
TGTGCCACCAGCAGAACTAGCGGGAGGGCCTCCTACAATGAGCAGTTCTTC
CATSRTSGRASYNEQFF
>TRBD2|TRBJ2-7|TRBV15|.
TGTGCCACCAGCGCCGGGACTAGCGACTACGAGCAGTACTTC
CATSAGTSDYEQYF
>TRBD1|TRBJ1-1|TRBV18|few
TGTGCCAGCTCGCTGGGACAGGGAAACACTGAAGCTTTCTTT
CASSLGQGNTEAFF
>.|TRBJ2-1|TRBV7-9|.
TGTGCCAGCAGCCGCCGACTAGGGGCCTACAATGAGCAGTTCTTC
CASSRRLGAYNEQFF
>TRBD1|TRBJ2-2|TRBV18|.
TGTGCCAGCTCACCTCAGACAGGGGGCATTGAGCTGTTTTTT
CASSPQTGGIELFF
>.|TRBJ1-3|TRBV7-9|.
TGTGCCAGCAGCTTACCGGGACGCGGAAACACCATATATTTT
CASSLPGRGNTIYF
>.|TRBJ2-7|TRBV9|once
TGTGCCAGCAGCTCAACAGAGTACGAGCAGTACTTC
CASSSTEYEQYF
>.|TRBJ1-1|TRBV5-5|.
TGTGCCAGCAGCCAATACCTAAGACGGAACACTGAAGCTTTCTTT
CASSQYLRRNTEAFF
>.|TRBJ1-1|TRBV28|.
TGTGCCAGCGGACTCCGGGACCGGGGCGCTTTCTTT
CASGLRDRGAFF
>.|TRBJ2-2|TRBV9|.
TGTGCCAGCAGCGCAGGGGCTACCCGGAACACCGGGGAGCTGTTTTTT
CASSAGATRNTGELFF
>.|TRBJ1-1|TRBV5-1|.
TGCGCCAGCAGCTTGGCGGTGGACTCTTTAACGGCTTTCTTT
CASSLAVDSLTAFF
>.|TRBJ2-7|TRBV2|.
TGTGCCAGCAGTGGTTTCAGGGGAGTTAACTCCTACGAGCAGTACTTC
CASSGFRGVNSYEQYF
>.|TRBJ2-7|TRBV5-4|.
TGTGCCAGCAGCTTGGATGGGACGGCGACCTACGAGCAGTACTTC
CASSLDGTATYEQYF
>.|TRBJ2-5|TRBV7-7|once
TGTGCCAGCAGCTTACAAATAGGGGGGACCCAGTACTTC
CASSLQIGGTQYF
>.|TRBJ2-5|TRBV5-1|once
TGCGCCAGCAGAACTCAGAGCCAAGAGACCCAGTACTTC
CASRTQSQETQYF
>.|TRBJ2-1|TRBV5-8|.
TGTGCCAGCAGAGGGACTCCTAGCTCCTACAATGAGCAGTTCTTC
CASRGTPSSYNEQFF